The sequence of this T cell receptor beta chain was determined in a study of T cell changes during pregnancy in multiple sclerosis. The CDR3 is 15 residues long. Trimming removed 5 bases from V and 6 bases from J; junction bases left unmatched: 8. Germline CDR1 LNHDA, CDR2 SQIVND (reference sequence). The table came from immunoSEQ multiplex PCR; TCRdb's copy has only in-frame clones and leaves some out. Of roughly 70,000 clones in the sample, about 92% were seen once. The chain uses TRBV19 and TRBJ1-5, with 9 nucleotides matching TRBD1. This receptor was identified in a female donor in good health, enrolled as a control in a pregnancy study. Sequenced here: peripheral blood, sampled in the third trimester of pregnancy. The DNA for the CDR3 is TGTGCCAGTAGTCGCAGACAGGGGGAGAGTCAGCCCCAGCATTTT. The encoded protein is CASSRRQGESQPQHF.